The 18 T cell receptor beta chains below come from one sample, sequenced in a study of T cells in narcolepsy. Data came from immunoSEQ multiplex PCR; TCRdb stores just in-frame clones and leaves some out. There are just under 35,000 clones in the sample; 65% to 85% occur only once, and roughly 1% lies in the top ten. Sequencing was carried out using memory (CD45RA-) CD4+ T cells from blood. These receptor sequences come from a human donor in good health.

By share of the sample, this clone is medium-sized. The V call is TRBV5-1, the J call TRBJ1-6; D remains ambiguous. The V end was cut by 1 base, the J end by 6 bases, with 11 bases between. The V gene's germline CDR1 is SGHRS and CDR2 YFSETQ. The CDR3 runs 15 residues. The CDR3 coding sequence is TGCGCCAGCAGCTTGTGGTCAGGAGCTAATTCACCCCTCCACTTT. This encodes CASSLWSGANSPLHF.

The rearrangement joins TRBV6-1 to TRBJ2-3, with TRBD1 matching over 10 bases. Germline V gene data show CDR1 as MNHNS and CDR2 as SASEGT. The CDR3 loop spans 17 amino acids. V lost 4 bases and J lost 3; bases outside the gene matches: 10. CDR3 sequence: CASSVWTGTGVTDTQYF. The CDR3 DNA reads TGTGCCAGCAGTGTTTGGACCGGGACAGGGGTGACAGATACGCAGTATTTT.

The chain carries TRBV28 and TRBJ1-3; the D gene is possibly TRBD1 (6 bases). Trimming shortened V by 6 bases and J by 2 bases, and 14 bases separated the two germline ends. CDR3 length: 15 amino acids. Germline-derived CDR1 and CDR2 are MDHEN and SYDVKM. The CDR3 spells CASSLQGITGNTIYF. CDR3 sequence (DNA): TGTGCCAGCAGCCTGCAGGGGATTACTGGAAACACCATATATTTT.

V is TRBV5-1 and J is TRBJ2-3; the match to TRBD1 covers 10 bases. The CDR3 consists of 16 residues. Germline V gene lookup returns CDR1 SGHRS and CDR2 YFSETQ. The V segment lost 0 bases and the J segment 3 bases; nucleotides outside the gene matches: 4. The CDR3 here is CASSLAGTGETDTQYF. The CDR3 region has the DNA TGCGCCAGCAGCTTGGCCGGGACAGGGGAAACAGATACGCAGTATTTT.

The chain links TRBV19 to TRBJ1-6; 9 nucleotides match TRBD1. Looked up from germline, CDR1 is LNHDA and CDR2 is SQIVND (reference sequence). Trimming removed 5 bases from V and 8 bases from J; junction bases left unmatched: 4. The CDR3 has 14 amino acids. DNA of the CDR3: TGTGCCAGTAGTTGGGACAGGGTGGATTCACCCCTCCACTTT. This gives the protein CASSWDRVDSPLHF.

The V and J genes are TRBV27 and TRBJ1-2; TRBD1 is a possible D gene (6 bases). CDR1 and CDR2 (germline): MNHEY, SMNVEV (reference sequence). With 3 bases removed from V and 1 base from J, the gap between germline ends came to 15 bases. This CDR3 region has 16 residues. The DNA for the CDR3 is TGTGCCAGCAGTTTGGGGCAGGGGCTGGGTAACTATGGCTACACCTTC. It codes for CASSLGQGLGNYGYTF.

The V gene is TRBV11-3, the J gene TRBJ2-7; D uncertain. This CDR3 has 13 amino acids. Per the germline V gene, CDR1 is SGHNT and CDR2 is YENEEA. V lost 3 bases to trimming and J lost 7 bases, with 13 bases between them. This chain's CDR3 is CASSFSRLGEQYF. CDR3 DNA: TGTGCCAGCAGCTTTAGTCGCCTTGGGGAGCAGTACTTC.

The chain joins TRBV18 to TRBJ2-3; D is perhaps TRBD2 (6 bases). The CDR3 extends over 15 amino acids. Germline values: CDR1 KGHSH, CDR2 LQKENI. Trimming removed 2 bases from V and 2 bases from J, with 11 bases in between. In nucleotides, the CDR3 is TGTGCCAGCTCACCAGAGACTAGAACCACAGATACGCAGTATTTT. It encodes CASSPETRTTDTQYF.

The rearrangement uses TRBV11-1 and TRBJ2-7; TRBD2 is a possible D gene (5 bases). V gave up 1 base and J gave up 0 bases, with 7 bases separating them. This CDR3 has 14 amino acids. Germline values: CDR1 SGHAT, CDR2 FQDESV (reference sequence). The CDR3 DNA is TGTGCCAGCAGCTTAGGGCTAGCCTCCTACGAGCAGTACTTC. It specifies CASSLGLASYEQYF.

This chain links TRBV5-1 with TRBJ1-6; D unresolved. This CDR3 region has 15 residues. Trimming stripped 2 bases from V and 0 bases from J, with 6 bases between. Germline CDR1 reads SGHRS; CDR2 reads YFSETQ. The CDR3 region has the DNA TGCGCCAGCAGCTTCACTAGCTCCTATAATTCACCCCTCCACTTT. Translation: CASSFTSSYNSPLHF. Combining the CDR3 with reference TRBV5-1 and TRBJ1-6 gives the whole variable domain KAGVTQTPRYLIKTRGQQVTLSCSPISGHRSVSWYQQTPGQGLQFLFEYFSETQRNKGNFPGRFSGRQFSNSRSEMNVSTLELGDSALYLCASSFTSSYNSPLHFGNGTRLTVT.

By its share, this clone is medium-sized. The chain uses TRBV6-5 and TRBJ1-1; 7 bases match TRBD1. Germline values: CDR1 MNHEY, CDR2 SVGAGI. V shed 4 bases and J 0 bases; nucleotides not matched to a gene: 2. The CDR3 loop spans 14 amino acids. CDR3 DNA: TGTGCCAGCAGTTTCGGACAGGTGAACACTGAAGCTTTCTTT. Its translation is CASSFGQVNTEAFF.

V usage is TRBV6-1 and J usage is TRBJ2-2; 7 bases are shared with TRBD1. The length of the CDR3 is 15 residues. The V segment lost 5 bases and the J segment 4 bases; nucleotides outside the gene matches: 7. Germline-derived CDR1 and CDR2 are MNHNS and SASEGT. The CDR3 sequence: CASSTLTGSTGELFF. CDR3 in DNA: TGTGCCAGCAGTACCCTGACAGGGAGCACCGGGGAGCTGTTTTTT.

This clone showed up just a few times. The CDR3 loop reads CASSLDGSSYNEQFF. The DNA of the CDR3 is TGTGCCAGCAGCTTAGACGGGAGTTCCTACAATGAGCAGTTCTTC. V usage is TRBV7-6 and J usage is TRBJ2-1; tentatively, D is TRBD2 (6 bases). The CDR3 runs 15 residues. Germline CDR1 and CDR2: SGHVS and FNYEAQ. V dropped 1 base and J dropped 1 base, with 8 bases sitting between them.

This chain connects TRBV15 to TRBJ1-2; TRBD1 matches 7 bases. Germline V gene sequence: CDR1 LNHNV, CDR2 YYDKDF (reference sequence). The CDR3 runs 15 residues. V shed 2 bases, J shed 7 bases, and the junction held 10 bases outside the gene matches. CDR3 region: CATSRYAGTASGYTF. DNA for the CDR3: TGTGCCACCAGCAGATATGCCGGGACAGCCTCTGGCTACACCTTC.

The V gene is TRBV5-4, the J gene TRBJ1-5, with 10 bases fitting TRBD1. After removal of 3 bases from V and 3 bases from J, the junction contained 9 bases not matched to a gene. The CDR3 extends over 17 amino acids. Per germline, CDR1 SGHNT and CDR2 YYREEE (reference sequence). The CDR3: CASSYRQGAQDNQPQHF. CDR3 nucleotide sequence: TGTGCCAGCAGCTACAGACAGGGGGCGCAGGACAATCAGCCCCAGCATTTT.

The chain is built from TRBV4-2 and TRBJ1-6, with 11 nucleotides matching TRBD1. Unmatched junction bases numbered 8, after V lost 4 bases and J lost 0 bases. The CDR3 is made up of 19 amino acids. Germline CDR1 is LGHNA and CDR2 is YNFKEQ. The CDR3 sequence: CASSLGTGGTSSYNSPLHF. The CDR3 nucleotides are TGTGCCAGCAGCCTCGGGACAGGGGGTACAAGCTCCTATAATTCACCCCTCCACTTT.

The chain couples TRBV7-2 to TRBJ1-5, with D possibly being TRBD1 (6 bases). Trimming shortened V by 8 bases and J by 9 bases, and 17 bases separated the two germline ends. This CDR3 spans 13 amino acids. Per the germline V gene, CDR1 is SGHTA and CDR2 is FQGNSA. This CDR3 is CASGGDKVVPQHF. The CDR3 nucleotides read TGTGCCAGCGGGGGGGACAAGGTTGTGCCCCAGCATTTT.

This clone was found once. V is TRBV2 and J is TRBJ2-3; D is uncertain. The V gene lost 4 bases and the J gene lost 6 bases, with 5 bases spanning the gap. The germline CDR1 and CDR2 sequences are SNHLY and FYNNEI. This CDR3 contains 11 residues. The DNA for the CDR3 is TGTGCCAGCAGTGTCCAGGATACGCAGTATTTT. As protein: CASSVQDTQYF. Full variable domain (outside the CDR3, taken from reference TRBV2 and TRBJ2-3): EPEVTQTPSHQVTQMGQEVILRCVPISNHLYFYWYRQILGQKVEFLVSFYNNEISEKSEIFDDQFSVERPDGSNFTLKIRSTKLEDSAMYFCASSVQDTQYFGPGTRLTVL.